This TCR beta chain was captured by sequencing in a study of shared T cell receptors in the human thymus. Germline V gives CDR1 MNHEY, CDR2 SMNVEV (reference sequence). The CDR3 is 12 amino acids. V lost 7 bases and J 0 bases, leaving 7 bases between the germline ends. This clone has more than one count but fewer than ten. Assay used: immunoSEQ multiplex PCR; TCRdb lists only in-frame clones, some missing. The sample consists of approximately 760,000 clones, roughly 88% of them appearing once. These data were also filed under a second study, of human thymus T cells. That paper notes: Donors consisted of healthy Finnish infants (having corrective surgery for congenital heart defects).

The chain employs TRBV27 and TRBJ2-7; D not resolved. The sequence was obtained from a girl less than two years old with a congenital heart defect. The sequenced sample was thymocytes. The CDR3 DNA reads TGTGCCAGCACGGGTAGCTCCTACGAGCAGTACTTC. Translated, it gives CASTGSSYEQYF.